These 31 T cell receptor beta chains originate from one sample sequenced in a study of blood T cell repertoires in COVID-19. Repertoires were generated with immunoSEQ multiplex PCR, while TCRdb's copy carries only in-frame clones and drops some. The table shows about 310,000 clones, with about 88% occurring only once. The sequenced material came from PBMCs or T cells enriched from blood (not recorded which). These receptors were taken from a woman in her 40s who had recovered from COVID-19.

The V gene is TRBV4-3, the J gene TRBJ2-1; 13 nucleotides line up with TRBD2. CDR1 and CDR2 from the germline V gene are LGHNA and YSLEER. The CDR3 loop spans 15 amino acids. The trim removed 4 bases at V and 6 bases at J, leaving 3 bases unmatched. CDR3 nucleotide sequence: TGCGCCAGCAGCCTAGGGACTAGCGGGACCAATGAGCAGTTCTTC. It codes for CASSLGTSGTNEQFF.

This chain connects TRBV6-6 to TRBJ2-7, with TRBD1 matching over 8 bases. In germline, CDR1 is MNHNY, CDR2 SVGAGI (reference sequence). The CDR3 has 15 residues. The J segment lost 2 bases and the V segment lost 6 bases, leaving 9 bases of the junction unmatched. The CDR3 nucleotides are TGTGCCAGCAGGAACGGACAGGGAGGTACCTACGAGCAGTACTTC. It translates to CASRNGQGGTYEQYF.

This clone has just a few counts. The V call is TRBV7-9, the J call TRBJ2-4; 8 bases agree with TRBD1. V gave up 3 bases and J gave up 7 bases; unmatched junction bases: 14. Germline assignment: CDR1 SEHNR and CDR2 FQNEAQ (reference sequence). This CDR3 region has 17 residues. As DNA, the CDR3 is TGTGCCAGCAGCTTGGAGAATATGGACAGGGCTCGGAACATTCAGTACTTC. It yields the protein CASSLENMDRARNIQYF.

Concerning this clone: The junction shows a germline mismatch at one end, possibly a read error. This chain uses TRBV11-2 with TRBJ2-3; 11 bases line up with TRBD2. Germline CDR1 SGHAT, CDR2 FQNNGV. CDR3 length equals 15 residues. As DNA, the CDR3 is TGTGCCAGCAGCCTCCTAGCGGGGGGCACTGATACGCAGTATTTT. Protein: CASSLLAGGTDTQYF.

This clone was counted between two and nine times. The rearrangement uses TRBV3-1 (or the pseudogene TRBV3-2) and TRBJ2-1; D perhaps matches TRBD1 (5 bases). V lost 2 bases, J lost 6 bases, and 8 bases lay in between. There are 13 residues in the CDR3. Germline V gene data show CDR1 as LGHDT and CDR2 as YNNKEL (reference sequence). The CDR3 region is CASSQIGANEQFF. CDR3 DNA sequence: TGTGCCAGCAGCCAAATAGGGGCCAATGAGCAGTTCTTC.

V is TRBV3-1 (or the pseudogene TRBV3-2) and J is TRBJ2-7; 9 bases align to TRBD1. CDR3 length equals 15 residues. Unmatched junction bases numbered 4, after V lost 1 base and J lost 3 bases. The germline V gene has CDR1 LGHDT and CDR2 YNNKEL (reference sequence). The CDR3 loop reads CASSQGPGQGYEQYF. CDR3 in DNA: TGTGCCAGCAGCCAAGGCCCGGGACAGGGCTACGAGCAGTACTTC.

The chain couples TRBV5-4 to TRBJ2-1; 8 bases align to TRBD2. V lost 1 base and J lost 7; bases outside the gene matches: 10. This CDR3 is 16 amino acids long. Germline loops: CDR1 SGHNT, CDR2 YYREEE (reference sequence). The DNA for the CDR3 is TGTGCCAGCAGCTTGTTCAGGGAACTAGCGGAGAATGAGCAGTTCTTC. This sequence encodes CASSLFRELAENEQFF. Variable domain in full (rest from reference TRBV5-4 and TRBJ2-1): ETGVTQSPTHLIKTRGQQVTLRCSSQSGHNTVSWYQQALGQGPQFIFQYYREEENGRGNFPPRFSGLQFPNYSSELNVNALELDDSALYLCASSLFRELAENEQFFGPGTRLTVL.

V and J are TRBV10-3 and TRBJ1-2; tentative D call: TRBD1 (6 bases). Germline CDR1 is ENHRY and CDR2 is SYGVKD. The CDR3 spans 12 residues. Trimming took off 3 bases at V and 7 bases at J, with 9 bases between the two ends. CDR3 bases: TGTGCCATCAGTGAAACAGGGACTGGCTACACCTTC. Translated: CAISETGTGYTF.

The CDR3 sequence: CASSEEGRARLAGGISSYNEQFF. The CDR3 DNA follows: TGTGCCAGCAGTGAAGAGGGGAGGGCCCGACTAGCGGGGGGCATTAGCTCCTACAATGAGCAGTTCTTC. The chain carries TRBV2 and TRBJ2-1; 13 bases line up with TRBD2. The CDR3 has 23 residues. Germline V gives CDR1 SNHLY, CDR2 FYNNEI. The V and J ends lost 1 base and 0 bases, in that order; junction bases with no gene match: 18.

Concerning this clone: The same CDR3 is also encoded by other DNA sequences in this sample. The rearrangement uses TRBV27 and TRBJ2-7, with 8 bases matching TRBD1. The CDR3 is made up of 14 amino acids. Germline V CDR1 and CDR2: MNHEY, SMNVEV (reference sequence). With V trimmed by 1 base and J by 4 bases, 3 bases remained unmatched. The CDR3 DNA is TGTGCCAGCAGTTTATTGGACAGGGCTTACGAGCAGTACTTC. Amino acids: CASSLLDRAYEQYF.

This clone occurred a few times. This sample includes further DNA sequences coding for the same CDR3. The chain uses TRBV11-3 and TRBJ2-7, with D unresolved. In germline, CDR1 is SGHNT, CDR2 YENEEA. V was trimmed by 3 bases and J by 0 bases, leaving 6 bases between them. This CDR3 has 13 amino acids. The CDR3 sequence: CASSLESSYEQYF. The CDR3 nucleotides read TGTGCCAGCAGCTTGGAGAGCTCCTACGAGCAGTACTTC.

The V and J genes are TRBV6-5 and TRBJ2-7; D is perhaps TRBD2 (7 bases). CDR3 length: 14 residues. From germline, CDR1 is MNHEY and CDR2 SVGAGI. The V and J ends lost 3 bases and 4 bases respectively, with 13 bases between them. The CDR3 spells CASSYRGRGYEQYF. The CDR3 nucleotides read TGTGCCAGCAGTTATAGGGGGAGGGGATACGAGCAGTACTTC.

The chain recombines TRBV5-8 with TRBJ1-3, with D tentatively TRBD1 (6 bases). The CDR3 contains 13 residues. CDR1 is SGHTS, CDR2 YDEGEE, per germline. Trimming removed 2 bases at V and 4 bases at J, with 7 bases between. The CDR3 DNA follows: TGTGCCAGCAGCTTCAGGGGAGGAAACACCATATATTTT. Translation gives CASSFRGGNTIYF.

J is TRBJ1-2 and V is TRBV3-1 (or the pseudogene TRBV3-2), with D uncertain. Germline CDR1 is LGHDT and CDR2 is YNNKEL (reference sequence). V lost 0 bases to trimming and J lost 8 bases, with 10 bases between them. The CDR3 covers 13 residues. CDR3 loop: CASSQESGLGYTF. CDR3 DNA sequence: TGTGCCAGCAGCCAAGAGAGCGGGCTGGGCTACACCTTC.

This chain connects TRBV12-3 or TRBV12-4 to TRBJ1-1; D gene unclear. Trimming pared 7 bases from V and 1 base from J, leaving 10 bases between. This CDR3 region has 13 residues. The CDR3 region is CASTLNRNTEAFF. The DNA of the CDR3 is TGTGCCAGCACCTTGAACAGGAACACTGAAGCTTTCTTT.

This chain joins TRBV19 and TRBJ1-1, with TRBD1 matching over 9 bases. The CDR3 spans 13 residues. Looked up from germline, CDR1 is LNHDA and CDR2 is SQIVND (reference sequence). Losses at the gene ends were 6 bases for V and 12 bases for J; bases not matched to a gene: 11. The CDR3 DNA follows: TGTGCCAGTAGCGGATCCCGGGACAGGGAGTCTTTCTTT. Residues: CASSGSRDRESFF.

As for this clone: Other DNA sequences of this sample code for an identical CDR3. The chain couples TRBV28 to TRBJ2-5, with TRBD1 identical over 8 bases. The germline CDR1 and CDR2 sequences are MDHEN and SYDVKM. This CDR3 comprises 13 residues. With 6 bases clipped from V and 5 bases from J, the junction kept 5 bases outside the gene matches. CDR3 sequence (DNA): TGTGCCAGCAGCCCAGGGGGCAGGGAGACCCAGTACTTC. Protein sequence: CASSPGGRETQYF.

This rearrangement joins TRBV5-1 to TRBJ2-7; D not certain. The V end lost 1 base, the J end lost 3 bases, and 14 bases lay between the germline ends. This CDR3 contains 15 residues. Germline CDR1 SGHRS, CDR2 YFSETQ. The CDR3 DNA reads as TGCGCCAGCAGCTTGTTCAGGCAGTCCCACTACGAGCAGTACTTC. The encoded protein is CASSLFRQSHYEQYF.

The chain uses TRBV6-6 and TRBJ2-2, with D tentatively TRBD2 (6 bases). V was pared by 7 bases and J by 2 bases, with 11 bases between. Germline V gene data show CDR1 as MNHNY and CDR2 as SVGAGI (reference sequence). The CDR3 spans 14 residues. The CDR3 protein is CASMRDLNTGELFF. CDR3 in DNA: TGTGCCAGCATGCGGGACTTAAACACCGGGGAGCTGTTTTTT.

The V gene is TRBV6-5, the J gene TRBJ1-3; 10 bases fit TRBD1. The CDR3 is 15 residues long. CDR1 MNHEY and CDR2 SVGAGI come from the germline V gene. V was clipped by 7 bases and J by 3 bases; unmatched bases: 6. The CDR3 loop is CASTPGTGVGNTIYF. The DNA of the CDR3 is TGTGCCAGCACTCCAGGGACAGGGGTTGGAAACACCATATATTTT.

The chain carries TRBV2 and TRBJ1-1; the D is unclear. The CDR3 contains 14 residues. Germline V gives CDR1 SNHLY, CDR2 FYNNEI. With 1 base removed from V and 4 bases from J, the gap between germline ends came to 10 bases. CDR3 nucleotide sequence: TGTGCCAGCAGTGAAGGGAGCCTCGGCACTGAAGCTTTCTTT. Protein: CASSEGSLGTEAFF. The full variable domain, its missing parts supplied by reference TRBV2 and TRBJ1-1, is EPEVTQTPSHQVTQMGQEVILRCVPISNHLYFYWYRQILGQKVEFLVSFYNNEISEKSEIFDDQFSVERPDGSNFTLKIRSTKLEDSAMYFCASSEGSLGTEAFFGQGTRLTVV.

The chain links TRBV7-2 to TRBJ2-7; 9 bases map to TRBD1. The germline gives CDR1 SGHTA, CDR2 FQGNSA. The CDR3 consists of 16 residues. V was clipped by 3 bases and J by 2 bases; unmatched bases: 8. The CDR3 reads CASSFFDRGVPYEQYF. The CDR3 region has the DNA TGTGCCAGCAGCTTTTTTGACAGGGGGGTCCCCTACGAGCAGTACTTC. Supplemented by reference TRBV7-2 and TRBJ2-7, the full variable domain reads GAGVSQSPSNKVTEKGKDVELRCDPISGHTALYWYRQSLGQGLEFLIYFQGNSAPDKSGLPSDRFSAERTGGSVSTLTIQRTQQEDSAVYLCASSFFDRGVPYEQYFGPGTRLTVT.

The CDR3 DNA reads TGTGCCAGCAGCGGGCTGACAGGCCTTAATTCACCCCTCCACTTT. It codes for CASSGLTGLNSPLHF. The V call is TRBV7-9, the J call TRBJ1-6; tentative D call: TRBD1 (6 bases). The length of the CDR3 is 15 residues. Germline V CDR1 and CDR2: SEHNR, FQNEAQ (reference sequence). The V end was cut by 5 bases, the J end by 6 bases, with 14 bases between.

CDR3 residues: CASSTRQGGFYEQYF. The CDR3 DNA follows: TGTGCCAGTAGTACCCGACAGGGGGGTTTTTACGAGCAGTACTTC. The chain couples TRBV19 to TRBJ2-7; 9 nucleotides match TRBD1. Trimming at V came to 4 bases and at J to 4 bases, leaving 8 bases not matched to a gene. The CDR3 runs to 15 residues. The V gene's germline CDR1 is LNHDA and CDR2 SQIVND (reference sequence).

The gene calls are TRBV19 and TRBJ1-6; 7 bases line up with TRBD1. The CDR3 consists of 16 residues. V dropped 4 bases and J dropped 8; count of bases not matched to a gene: 11. Per germline, CDR1 LNHDA and CDR2 SQIVND (reference sequence). Here the CDR3 reads CASSTRDSWMDSPLHF. CDR3 nucleotide sequence: TGTGCCAGTAGTACAAGGGACAGTTGGATGGATTCACCCCTCCACTTT.

V usage is TRBV11-2 and J usage is TRBJ2-3, with D possibly matching TRBD2 (5 bases). The CDR3 consists of 15 residues. Per the germline V gene, CDR1 is SGHAT and CDR2 is FQNNGV. V shed 5 bases and J shed 1 base, with 13 bases lying between them. The CDR3: CASSHSVLGTDTQYF. CDR3 bases: TGTGCCAGCAGCCATAGCGTTCTGGGCACAGATACGCAGTATTTT. The variable domain in full, completed from reference TRBV11-2 and TRBJ2-3, reads EAGVAQSPRYKIIEKRQSVAFWCNPISGHATLYWYQQILGQGPKLLIQFQNNGVVDDSQLPKDRFSAERLKGVDSTLKIQPAKLEDSAVYLCASSHSVLGTDTQYFGPGTRLTVL.

This chain joins TRBV15 and TRBJ2-1; 8 bases fit TRBD2. Germline loops: CDR1 LNHNV, CDR2 YYDKDF (reference sequence). This CDR3 has 15 amino acids. J lost 8 bases, V lost 1 base, and 7 bases had no gene match. In DNA, the CDR3 is TGTGCCACCAGCAGAGTTTCGACTAGCGTAGATGAGCAGTTCTTC. Translated: CATSRVSTSVDEQFF.

This clone came up once. The chain recombines TRBV30 with TRBJ2-1, with D maybe TRBD2 (5 bases). The germline V gene encodes CDR1 GTSNPN and CDR2 SVGIG (reference sequence). V was trimmed by 2 bases and J by 0 bases, leaving 11 bases between them. This CDR3 has 15 amino acids. The CDR3 sequence: CAWSTDYSSYNEQFF. DNA of the CDR3: TGTGCCTGGAGTACCGACTATAGCTCCTACAATGAGCAGTTCTTC.

The chain links TRBV9 to TRBJ2-2; 8 bases align to TRBD1. Trimming took 0 bases from V and 7 from J; bases not matched to a gene: 8. Germline loops: CDR1 SGDLS, CDR2 YYNGEE. The CDR3 has 16 residues. For the CDR3, the DNA is TGTGCCAGCAGCGTAGTTCAGGGGGCGCAAGTCGGGGAGCTGTTTTTT. It translates to CASSVVQGAQVGELFF.

The genes are TRBV5-1 and TRBJ1-2, with 7 bases fitting TRBD1. Germline CDR1 SGHRS, CDR2 YFSETQ. This CDR3 is 14 amino acids long. Trimming at V came to 0 bases and at J to 6 bases, leaving 5 bases not matched to a gene. The CDR3 loop reads CASSLERGRDGYTF. The CDR3 bases are TGCGCCAGCAGCTTGGAAAGGGGGCGGGATGGCTACACCTTC.

J is TRBJ1-3 and V is TRBV28, with D perhaps TRBD1 (5 bases). The V end was cut by 4 bases, the J end by 8 bases, with 15 bases between. Germline CDR1 and CDR2: MDHEN and SYDVKM. The CDR3 length is 14 residues. The CDR3 loop is CASSSTFPQDTIYF. CDR3 nucleotide sequence: TGTGCCAGCAGTTCAACCTTCCCACAGGACACCATATATTTT. The whole variable domain, filled in from reference TRBV28 and TRBJ1-3, reads DVKVTQSSRYLVKRTGEKVFLECVQDMDHENMFWYRQDPGLGLRLIYFSYDVKMKEKGDIPEGYSVSREKKERFSLILESASTNQTSMYLCASSSTFPQDTIYFGEGSWLTVV.